Listed here are 15 T cell receptor beta chains from one sample, sequenced in a study of cytomegalovirus exposure and HLA in healthy donors (dated by TCRdb to about 2017). The method was the immunoSEQ multiplex PCR assay. The multiplex PCR relied on a mix of 60 forward primers for TCR Vbeta segments and 13 reverse primers for TCR Jbeta segments. Entries here come from immuneACCESS through TCRdb and include only in-frame sequences with V and J called. Some clones fail to appear in such tables; in the studies checked, an unresolved V gene covers under half of the shortfall, and the cause of the remainder is unknown. The sample table contains about 120,000 clones; only one count was recorded for 77% of them. The top ten hold approximately 11% of the sample. Sequencing was done on a sample of PBMCs. These receptors were obtained from a man aged 40-55 years in good health and CMV-seropositive.

The rearrangement links TRBV28 to TRBJ1-2; D is perhaps TRBD1 (6 bases). The V end lost 2 bases, the J end lost 4 bases, and 17 bases lay between the germline ends. Germline-derived CDR1 and CDR2 are MDHEN and SYDVKM. This CDR3 has 16 amino acids. The CDR3 DNA follows: TGTGCCAGCAGTTTACCACGCTGGGGGGGCAGCTATGGCTACACCTTC. Amino acids: CASSLPRWGGSYGYTF.

The chain employs TRBV14 and TRBJ2-1, with 7 bases fitting TRBD1. The CDR3 sequence is 12 residues long. From germline, CDR1 is SGHDN and CDR2 FVKESK. After removal of 6 bases from V and 4 bases from J, the junction contained 0 bases not matched to a gene. The DNA of the CDR3 is TGTGCCAGCAGGGACAGGTACAATGAGCAGTTCTTC. This translates into CASRDRYNEQFF.

This rearrangement joins TRBV2 to TRBJ2-1; TRBD2 is a possible D gene (5 bases). V was trimmed by 3 bases and J by 0 bases, leaving 9 bases between them. Germline V gene sequence: CDR1 SNHLY, CDR2 FYNNEI. There are 15 residues in the CDR3. CDR3 region: CASSDERGSYNEQFF. The CDR3 DNA is TGTGCCAGCAGTGACGAACGGGGCTCCTACAATGAGCAGTTCTTC.

This clone was seen once. The V call is TRBV7-2, the J call TRBJ2-3; 8 bases are shared with TRBD2. The CDR3 loop spans 16 amino acids. The V and J ends lost 3 bases and 4 bases, in that order; junction bases with no gene match: 9. Germline lookup yields CDR1 SGHTA and CDR2 FQGNSA. The CDR3 spells CASSFRGGSFSDTQYF. CDR3 nucleotides: TGTGCCAGCAGCTTTCGCGGGGGGTCGTTCTCAGATACGCAGTATTTT. Full variable domain (missing parts from reference TRBV7-2 and TRBJ2-3): GAGVSQSPSNKVTEKGKDVELRCDPISGHTALYWYRQSLGQGLEFLIYFQGNSAPDKSGLPSDRFSAERTGGSVSTLTIQRTQQEDSAVYLCASSFRGGSFSDTQYFGPGTRLTVL.

The rearrangement links TRBV28 to TRBJ2-7; D possibly corresponds to TRBD1 (6 bases). Trimming removed 5 bases from V and 1 base from J, with 18 bases in between. This CDR3 spans 16 amino acids. Germline CDR1 reads MDHEN; CDR2 reads SYDVKM. The CDR3: CASSSLLGQLSYEQYF. The CDR3 nucleotides read TGTGCCAGCAGTAGCTTACTTGGACAGCTGTCCTACGAGCAGTACTTC.

The chain links TRBV6-5 to TRBJ2-6; the D is unclear. V was clipped by 1 base and J by 0 bases, with 4 bases between them. This CDR3 is 15 amino acids long. Germline V lookup: CDR1 MNHEY, CDR2 SVGAGI. CDR3 sequence: CASSYFNSGANVLTF. In nucleotides, the CDR3 is TGTGCCAGCAGTTACTTCAACTCTGGGGCCAACGTCCTGACTTTC.

This clone was picked up a small number of times. The gene calls are TRBV28 and TRBJ2-1, with 8 bases lining up with TRBD2. The CDR3 has 15 residues. Germline CDR1 and CDR2: MDHEN and SYDVKM. With V trimmed by 3 bases and J by 7 bases, 8 bases remained unmatched. CDR3 bases: TGTGCCAGCAGTTTCGGGGGGGCGCTGAGTAATGAGCAGTTCTTC. Protein sequence: CASSFGGALSNEQFF.

This clone showed up just a few times. The genes are TRBV7-2 and TRBJ2-7; 9 positions match TRBD1. In germline, CDR1 is SGHTA, CDR2 FQGNSA. With V trimmed by 4 bases and J by 6 bases, 13 bases remained unmatched. The CDR3 extends over 16 amino acids. This CDR3 is CASSSIPGQGWVEQYF. As DNA, the CDR3 is TGTGCCAGCAGCTCTATACCGGGACAGGGCTGGGTCGAGCAGTACTTC.

The gene calls are TRBV18 and TRBJ2-4, with TRBD1 as a possible D gene (5 bases). This CDR3 is built from 21 residues. Per germline, CDR1 KGHSH and CDR2 LQKENI. Trimming pared 1 base from V and 0 bases from J, leaving 25 bases between. The CDR3, as DNA: TGTGCCAGCTCACCACTTCCGGCCAGGGCGATTCAGGAAATAGCCAAAAACATTCAGTACTTC. Its protein product is CASSPLPARAIQEIAKNIQYF. The full variable domain, with the rest looked up from reference TRBV18 and TRBJ2-4, is NAGVMQNPRHLVRRRGQEARLRCSPMKGHSHVYWYRQLPEEGLKFMVYLQKENIIDESGMPKERFSAEFPKEGPSILRIQQVVRGDSAAYFCASSPLPARAIQEIAKNIQYFGAGTRLSVL.

This clone was seen only a few times. This sequence joins TRBV20-1 and TRBJ2-7, with unresolved D. This CDR3 contains 11 residues. The V gene lost 5 bases and the J gene lost 3 bases, with 8 bases spanning the gap. Germline CDR1 is DFQATT and CDR2 is SNEGSKA (reference sequence). In nucleotides, the CDR3 is TGCAGTGCTCCAGTGTTCTACGAGCAGTACTTC. Translated, it gives CSAPVFYEQYF.

The chain is built from TRBV4-1 and TRBJ2-5, with a possible D match to TRBD1 (6 bases). V was shortened by 2 bases and J by 4 bases, with 17 bases between the two germline ends. Per germline, CDR1 MGHRA and CDR2 YSYEKL. The CDR3 has 16 residues. CDR3 in DNA: TGCGCCAGCAGCCAACACGGGGACACAGGTAGAGAGACCCAGTACTTC. Protein: CASSQHGDTGRETQYF.

This clone was observed a few times. This chain joins TRBV18 and TRBJ1-5; weak D call: TRBD1 (5 bases). V lost 6 bases to trimming and J lost 4 bases, with 22 bases between them. CDR3 size: 17 residues. From germline, CDR1 is KGHSH and CDR2 LQKENI. CDR3 sequence reads: CASSLELYDSENQPQHF. CDR3 DNA: TGTGCCAGCTCCCTCGAATTATACGACAGTGAGAATCAGCCCCAGCATTTT.

The chain joins TRBV7-3 to TRBJ1-2, with 10 positions matching TRBD1. The junction had 4 bases not matched to a gene; V was cut back by 3 bases and J by 6 bases. This CDR3 contains 14 residues. Germline values: CDR1 SGHTA, CDR2 FQGTGA. CDR3 sequence reads: CASSLGTGDNGYTF. The CDR3 DNA reads as TGTGCCAGCAGCTTGGGGACAGGGGACAATGGCTACACCTTC.

This sequence joins TRBV6-5 and TRBJ2-7; D is uncertain. This CDR3 contains 11 residues. V was trimmed by 5 bases and J by 12 bases, leaving 14 bases between them. Germline V gives CDR1 MNHEY, CDR2 SVGAGI. DNA for the CDR3: TGTGCCAGCAGTGAGGCCAGTCAACTGTACTTC. Translated: CASSEASQLYF.

The V gene is TRBV11-3, the J gene TRBJ2-1; 9 bases are a match to TRBD1. CDR1 is SGHNT and CDR2 is YENEEA in the germline V gene. J lost 8 bases, V lost 1 base, and 6 bases had no gene match. This CDR3 contains 15 residues. The CDR3 DNA is TGTGCCAGCAGCTTAGCGGGGACAGGGCGGTATGAGCAGTTCTTC. Protein sequence: CASSLAGTGRYEQFF.